These T cell receptor beta chains were read from a single sample in a study of cytomegalovirus exposure and HLA in healthy donors. Assay: immunoSEQ multiplex PCR; the TCRdb copy retains only in-frame clones and omits some. Of around 120,000 clones listed, approximately 90% are singletons. The source material was PBMCs. All receptors derive from a woman aged 18-29 years in good health and CMV-seronegative. CDR3s leave out the opening cysteine and the closing phenylalanine or tryptophan. Not all rows give a size; the values are once, few, many and, for expanded clones, a class.

>once|TRBV7-9|TRBJ2-1
ASSPPGLAGFNEQF
>.|TRBV5-1|TRBJ2-3
ASSRASGGTDTQY
>.|TRBV10-3|TRBJ1-1
AISGPKGVNTEAF
>.|TRBV7-9|TRBJ2-3
ASSERQGIRAQY
>.|TRBV4-3|TRBJ2-5
ASSPDGQGGETQY
>few|TRBV2|TRBJ1-2
ASSLTGGAGYGYT
>.|TRBV9|TRBJ2-7
ASSPRDSSYEQY
>.|TRBV11-1|TRBJ2-1
ASSDPTSFPYNEQF
>.|TRBV6-5|TRBJ2-7
ASARGRSSYEQY
>.|TRBV11-1|TRBJ2-2
ASSTAGNPNTGELF
>.|TRBV7-7|TRBJ2-1
ASSPRTSGSFIDEQF
>.|TRBV5-1|TRBJ1-6
ASQPDSGSPLH
>.|TRBV30|TRBJ2-5
AWSLWRAGVEETQY
>.|TRBV11-2|TRBJ2-7
ASSLEHTVLSYEQY
>few|TRBV19|TRBJ2-3
ASKGQGARLTDTQY
>.|TRBV30|TRBJ2-1
AWTPGQVPDEQF
>medium-sized|TRBV7-8|TRBJ2-1
ASRPSGAYNEQF
>.|TRBV7-9|TRBJ2-6
ASSRVGGPGANVLT
>.|TRBV28|TRBJ2-7
ASNPGLAETYEQY
>.|TRBV2|TRBJ2-7
ASSVGSGRGASEQY
>.|TRBV27|TRBJ1-2
ASSRQANYGYT
>once|TRBV19|TRBJ2-7
ASSMDRGRTYEQY
>.|TRBV2|TRBJ1-4
ASSELTGGFFIPPEKLF
>.|TRBV30|TRBJ1-2
AWSVLAGAGYGYT
>few|TRBV4-1|TRBJ2-3
ASSQPGTGSDTQY
>.|TRBV25-1|TRBJ2-7
ASTSANHEQY
>.|TRBV2|TRBJ2-5
ARGGAEQETQY
>.|TRBV2|TRBJ2-1
ASSERVHNEQF
>few|TRBV10-3|TRBJ2-1
ATAGGNEQF
>few|TRBV19|TRBJ2-3
ASSPRRQSTDTQY
>.|TRBV5-1|TRBJ2-7
ASSLDGRGRADEQY
>.|TRBV5-8|TRBJ2-1
ASSLRRHNEQF
>.|TRBV4-2|TRBJ2-3
ASSQRSGGAADTQY
>.|TRBV11-1|TRBJ1-1
ASSPRTGGSGEAF
>.|TRBV28|TRBJ1-5
ASRNRGSVNQPQH
>.|TRBV9|TRBJ2-1
ASSLGGASYNEQF
>.|TRBV5-1|TRBJ2-3
ASSWGGASTDTQY
>.|TRBV27|TRBJ2-1
ASSPRLAGDEQF
>once|TRBV5-4|TRBJ2-2
ASSRWDSPTGELF
>.|TRBV28|TRBJ2-7
ASSSQPAGAYEQY
>.|TRBV19|TRBJ2-1
ASSPGRGSYNEQF